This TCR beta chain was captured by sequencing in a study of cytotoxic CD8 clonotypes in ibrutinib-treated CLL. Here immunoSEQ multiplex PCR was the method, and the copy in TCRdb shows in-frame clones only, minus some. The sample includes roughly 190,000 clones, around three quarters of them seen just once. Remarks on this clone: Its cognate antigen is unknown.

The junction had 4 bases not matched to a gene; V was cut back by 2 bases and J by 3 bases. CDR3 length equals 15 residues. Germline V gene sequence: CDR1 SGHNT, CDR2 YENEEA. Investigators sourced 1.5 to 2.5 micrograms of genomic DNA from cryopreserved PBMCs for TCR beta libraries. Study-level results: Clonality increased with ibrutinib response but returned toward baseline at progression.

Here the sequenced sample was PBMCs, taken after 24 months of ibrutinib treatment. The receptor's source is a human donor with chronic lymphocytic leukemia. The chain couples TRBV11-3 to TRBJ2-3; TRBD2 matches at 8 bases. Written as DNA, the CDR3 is TGTGCCAGCAGCTTAACAGCGGGAGTGACAGATACGCAGTATTTT. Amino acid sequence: CASSLTAGVTDTQYF. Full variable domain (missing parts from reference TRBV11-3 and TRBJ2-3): EAGVVQSPRYKIIEKKQPVAFWCNPISGHNTLYWYLQNLGQGPELLIRYENEEAVDDSQLPKDRFSAERLKGVDSTLKIQPAELGDSAVYLCASSLTAGVTDTQYFGPGTRLTVL.